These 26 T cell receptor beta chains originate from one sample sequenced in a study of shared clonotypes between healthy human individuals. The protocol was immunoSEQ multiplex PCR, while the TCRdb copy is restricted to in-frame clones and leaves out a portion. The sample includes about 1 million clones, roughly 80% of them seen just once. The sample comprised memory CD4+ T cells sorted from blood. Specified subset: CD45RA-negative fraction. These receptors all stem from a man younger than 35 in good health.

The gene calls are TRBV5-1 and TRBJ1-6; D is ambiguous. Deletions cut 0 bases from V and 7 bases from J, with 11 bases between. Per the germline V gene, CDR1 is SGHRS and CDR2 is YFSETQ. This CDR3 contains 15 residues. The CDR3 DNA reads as TGCGCCAGCAGCTTGGGGGCAGGTGGGAATTCACCCCTCCACTTT. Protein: CASSLGAGGNSPLHF. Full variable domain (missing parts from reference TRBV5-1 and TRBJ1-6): KAGVTQTPRYLIKTRGQQVTLSCSPISGHRSVSWYQQTPGQGLQFLFEYFSETQRNKGNFPGRFSGRQFSNSRSEMNVSTLELGDSALYLCASSLGAGGNSPLHFGNGTRLTVT.

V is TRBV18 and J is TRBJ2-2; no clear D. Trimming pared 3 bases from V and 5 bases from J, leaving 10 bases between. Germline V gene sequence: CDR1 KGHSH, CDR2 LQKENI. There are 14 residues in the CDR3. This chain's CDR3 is CASSPFVETGELFF. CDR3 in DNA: TGTGCCAGCTCACCGTTCGTGGAGACCGGGGAGCTGTTTTTT.

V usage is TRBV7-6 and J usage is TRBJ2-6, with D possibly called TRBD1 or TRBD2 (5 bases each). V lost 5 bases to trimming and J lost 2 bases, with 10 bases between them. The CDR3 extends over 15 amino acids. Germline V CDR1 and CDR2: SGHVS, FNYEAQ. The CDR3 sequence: CASSMQGAGANVLTF. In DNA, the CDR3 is TGTGCCAGCAGCATGCAGGGAGCTGGGGCCAACGTCCTGACTTTC.

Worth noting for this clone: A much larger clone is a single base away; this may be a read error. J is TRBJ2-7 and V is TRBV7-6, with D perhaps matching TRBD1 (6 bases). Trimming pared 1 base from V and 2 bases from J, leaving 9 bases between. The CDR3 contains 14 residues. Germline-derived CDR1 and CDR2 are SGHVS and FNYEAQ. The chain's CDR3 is CASSLDTGPYEQYF. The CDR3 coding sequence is TGTGCCAGCAGCTTAGATACAGGGCCCTACGAGCAGTACTTC.

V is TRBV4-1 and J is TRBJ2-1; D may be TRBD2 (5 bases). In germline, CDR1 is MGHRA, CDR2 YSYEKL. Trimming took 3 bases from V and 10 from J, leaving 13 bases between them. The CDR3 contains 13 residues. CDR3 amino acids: CASSHERANEQFF. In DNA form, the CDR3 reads TGCGCCAGCAGCCATGAGAGGGCGAACGAGCAGTTCTTC.

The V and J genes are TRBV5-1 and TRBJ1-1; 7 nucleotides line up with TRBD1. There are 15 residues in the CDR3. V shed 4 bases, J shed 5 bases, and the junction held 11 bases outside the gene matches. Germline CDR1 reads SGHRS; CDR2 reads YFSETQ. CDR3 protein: CASSPLQGSRTEAFF. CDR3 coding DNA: TGCGCCAGCAGCCCTCTACAGGGGTCGAGGACTGAAGCTTTCTTT.

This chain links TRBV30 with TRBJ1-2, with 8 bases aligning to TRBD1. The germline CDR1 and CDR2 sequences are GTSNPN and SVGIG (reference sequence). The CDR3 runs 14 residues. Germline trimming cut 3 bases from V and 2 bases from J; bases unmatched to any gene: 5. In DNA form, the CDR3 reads TGTGCCTGGAGCCGGACAGGGTCGAACTATGGCTACACCTTC. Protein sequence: CAWSRTGSNYGYTF.

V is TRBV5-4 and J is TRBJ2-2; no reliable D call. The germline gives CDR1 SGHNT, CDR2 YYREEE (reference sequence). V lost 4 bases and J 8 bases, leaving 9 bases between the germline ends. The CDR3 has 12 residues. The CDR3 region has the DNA TGTGCCAGCAGCCTAGACGGAGGGGAGCTGTTTTTT. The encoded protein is CASSLDGGELFF.

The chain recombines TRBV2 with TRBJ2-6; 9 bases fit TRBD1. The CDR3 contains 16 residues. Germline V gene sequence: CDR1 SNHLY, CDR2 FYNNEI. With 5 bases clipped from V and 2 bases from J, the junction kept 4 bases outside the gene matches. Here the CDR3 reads CASSQQGAAGANVLTF. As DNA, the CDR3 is TGTGCCAGCAGTCAACAGGGGGCAGCTGGGGCCAACGTCCTGACTTTC.

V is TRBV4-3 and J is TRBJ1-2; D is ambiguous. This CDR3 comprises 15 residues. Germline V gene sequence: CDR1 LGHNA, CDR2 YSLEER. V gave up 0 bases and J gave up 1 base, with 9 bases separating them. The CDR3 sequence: CASSQEGACNYGYTF. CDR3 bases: TGCGCCAGCAGCCAAGAGGGAGCTTGTAACTATGGCTACACCTTC.

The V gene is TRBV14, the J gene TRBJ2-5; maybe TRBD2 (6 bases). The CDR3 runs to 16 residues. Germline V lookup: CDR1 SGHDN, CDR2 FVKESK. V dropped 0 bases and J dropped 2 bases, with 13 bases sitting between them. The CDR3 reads CASSQDGGVPQETQYF. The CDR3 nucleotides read TGTGCCAGCAGCCAAGATGGAGGGGTTCCTCAAGAGACCCAGTACTTC.

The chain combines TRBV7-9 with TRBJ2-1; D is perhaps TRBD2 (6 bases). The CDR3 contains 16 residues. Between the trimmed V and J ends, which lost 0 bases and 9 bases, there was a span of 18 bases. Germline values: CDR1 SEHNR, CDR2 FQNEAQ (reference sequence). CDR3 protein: CASSLAGTPGLGEQFF. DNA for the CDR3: TGTGCCAGCAGCTTAGCCGGGACTCCGGGGCTCGGTGAGCAGTTCTTC.

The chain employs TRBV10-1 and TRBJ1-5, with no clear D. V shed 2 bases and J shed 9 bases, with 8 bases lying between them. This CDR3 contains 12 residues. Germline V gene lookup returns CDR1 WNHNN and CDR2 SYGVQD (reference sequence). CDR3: CASSEGMSPQHF. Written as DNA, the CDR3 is TGCGCCAGCAGTGAGGGGATGTCGCCCCAGCATTTT.

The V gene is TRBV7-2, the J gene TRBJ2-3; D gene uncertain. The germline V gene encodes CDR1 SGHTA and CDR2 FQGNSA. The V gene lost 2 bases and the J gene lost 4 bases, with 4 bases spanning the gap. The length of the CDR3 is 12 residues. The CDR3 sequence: CASSLLPDTQYF. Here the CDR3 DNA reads TGTGCCAGCAGCTTACTCCCAGATACGCAGTATTTT.

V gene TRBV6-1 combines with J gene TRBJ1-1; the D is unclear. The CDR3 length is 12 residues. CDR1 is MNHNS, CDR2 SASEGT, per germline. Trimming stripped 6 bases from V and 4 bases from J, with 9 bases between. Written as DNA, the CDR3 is TGTGCCAGCAGCCAGAGTTTCACTGAAGCTTTCTTT. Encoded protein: CASSQSFTEAFF.

This CDR3 reads CASSLGGLAAYF. The CDR3, as DNA: TGTGCCAGCAGCCTCGGGGGACTAGCGGCGTACTTC. V usage is TRBV7-9 and J usage is TRBJ2-7, with TRBD2 identical over 11 bases. Germline CDR1 is SEHNR and CDR2 is FQNEAQ (reference sequence). Germline trimming cut 5 bases from V and 12 bases from J; bases unmatched to any gene: 6. The CDR3 runs 12 residues.

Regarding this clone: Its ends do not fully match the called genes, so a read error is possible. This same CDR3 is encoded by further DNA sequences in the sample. The chain's CDR3 is CASSLAGKSTDTQYF. CDR3 DNA sequence: TGTGCTAGCAGCTTAGCAGGGAAAAGCACAGATACGCAGTATTTT. The chain combines TRBV7-7 with TRBJ2-3; maybe TRBD1 (5 bases). In germline, CDR1 is SSHAT, CDR2 FNYEAQ (reference sequence). The CDR3 has 15 amino acids.

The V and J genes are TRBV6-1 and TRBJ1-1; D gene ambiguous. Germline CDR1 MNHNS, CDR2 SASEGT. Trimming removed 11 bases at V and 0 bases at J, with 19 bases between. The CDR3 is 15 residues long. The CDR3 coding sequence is TGTGCCCTTTCCCTTCGCGACTTCATGAACACTGAAGCTTTCTTT. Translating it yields CALSLRDFMNTEAFF.

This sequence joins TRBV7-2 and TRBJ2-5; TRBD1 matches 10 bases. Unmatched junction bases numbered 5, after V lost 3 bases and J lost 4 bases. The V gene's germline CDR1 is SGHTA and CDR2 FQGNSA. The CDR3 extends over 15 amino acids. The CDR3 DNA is TGTGCCAGCAGCTTTCGACAGGGGGCTGGAGAGACCCAGTACTTC. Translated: CASSFRQGAGETQYF.

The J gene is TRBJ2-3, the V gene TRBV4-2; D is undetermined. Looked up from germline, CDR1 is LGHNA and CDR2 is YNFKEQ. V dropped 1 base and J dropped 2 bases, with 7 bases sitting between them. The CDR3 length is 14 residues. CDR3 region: CASSQGADTDTQYF. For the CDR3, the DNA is TGTGCCAGCAGCCAAGGGGCTGACACAGATACGCAGTATTTT.

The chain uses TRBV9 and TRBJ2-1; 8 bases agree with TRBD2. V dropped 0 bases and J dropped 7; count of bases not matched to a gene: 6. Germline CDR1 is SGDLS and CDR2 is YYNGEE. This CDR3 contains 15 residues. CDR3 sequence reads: CASSVEAGASNEQFF. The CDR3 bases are TGTGCCAGCAGCGTAGAAGCGGGAGCTAGTAATGAGCAGTTCTTC.

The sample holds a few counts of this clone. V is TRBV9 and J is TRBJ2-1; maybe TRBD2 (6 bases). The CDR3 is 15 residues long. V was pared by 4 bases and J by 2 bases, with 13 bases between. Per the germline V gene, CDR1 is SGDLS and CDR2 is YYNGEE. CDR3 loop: CASSRAGGAYNEQFF. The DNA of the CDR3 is TGTGCCAGCAGCCGGGCGGGCGGGGCCTACAATGAGCAGTTCTTC.

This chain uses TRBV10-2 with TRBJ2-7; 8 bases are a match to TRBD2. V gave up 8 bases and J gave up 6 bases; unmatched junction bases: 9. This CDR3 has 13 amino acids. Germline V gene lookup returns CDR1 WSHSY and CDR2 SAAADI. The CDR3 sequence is CASRSGVVSEQYF. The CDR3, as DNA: TGCGCCAGCCGTAGCGGGGTCGTTAGCGAGCAGTACTTC.

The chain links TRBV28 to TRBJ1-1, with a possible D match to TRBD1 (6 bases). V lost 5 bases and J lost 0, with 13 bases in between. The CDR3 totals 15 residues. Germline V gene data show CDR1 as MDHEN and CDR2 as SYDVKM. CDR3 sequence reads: CASSNSDRLNTEAFF. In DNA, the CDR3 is TGTGCCAGCAGTAACTCGGACAGATTGAACACTGAAGCTTTCTTT.

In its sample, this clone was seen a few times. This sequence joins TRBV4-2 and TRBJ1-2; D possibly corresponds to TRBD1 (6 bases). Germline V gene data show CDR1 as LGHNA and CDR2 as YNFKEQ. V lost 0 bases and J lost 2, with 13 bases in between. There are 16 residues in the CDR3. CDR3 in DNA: TGTGCCAGCAGCCAAGATCGGGGGGCAGCGAACTATGGCTACACCTTC. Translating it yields CASSQDRGAANYGYTF.

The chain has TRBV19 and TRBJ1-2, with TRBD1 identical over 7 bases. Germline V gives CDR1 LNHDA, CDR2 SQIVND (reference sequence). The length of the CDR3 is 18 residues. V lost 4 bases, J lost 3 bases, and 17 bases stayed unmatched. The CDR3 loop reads CASSNSIRFTGDHYGYTF. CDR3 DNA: TGTGCCAGTAGTAATAGTATTAGGTTCACAGGGGATCACTATGGCTACACCTTC.